A single sample gave rise to the 7 T cell receptor beta chains below, sequenced in a study of PD-1 blockade in classical Hodgkin lymphoma. Only in-frame clones appear in the TCRdb table, and some are missing; sequencing was by immunoSEQ multiplex PCR. The sample records 100,000 to 130,000 clones, roughly nine tenths being singletons. Relapse was seen in all patients after autologous stem cell transplantation, and brentuximab vedotin exposure was variable. The source was peripheral blood mononuclear cells (PBMCs), collected before the second cycle of nivolumab. The receptors were gathered from a human donor with classical Hodgkin lymphoma.

The V and J genes are TRBV19 and TRBJ2-1; the D is unclear. The CDR3 consists of 17 residues. The ends were cut back, 1 base at V and 0 bases at J, with 13 bases in the middle. Germline CDR1 reads LNHDA; CDR2 reads SQIVND (reference sequence). The CDR3 protein is CASSIGRWEGSYNEQFF. As DNA, the CDR3 is TGTGCCAGTAGTATAGGACGTTGGGAAGGCTCCTACAATGAGCAGTTCTTC.

The V gene is TRBV7-6, the J gene TRBJ2-7, with D possibly matching TRBD1 (7 bases). CDR3 size: 15 residues. Germline CDR1 SGHVS, CDR2 FNYEAQ. V gave up 2 bases and J gave up 9 bases, with 20 bases separating them. CDR3 residues: CASSLSDRVEGGQYF. CDR3 nucleotides: TGTGCCAGCAGCTTATCCGACAGGGTGGAGGGCGGGCAGTACTTC.

This sequence joins TRBV6-1 and TRBJ1-5; D not resolved. V lost 7 bases, J lost 4 bases, and 14 bases lay in between. Germline lookup yields CDR1 MNHNS and CDR2 SASEGT. The CDR3 has 14 amino acids. Here the CDR3 reads CASTPRTLNQPQHF. DNA for the CDR3: TGTGCCAGCACACCTCGGACCCTAAATCAGCCCCAGCATTTT.

V is TRBV7-9 and J is TRBJ2-1; 9 nucleotides align to TRBD2. Germline V lookup: CDR1 SEHNR, CDR2 FQNEAQ (reference sequence). With V trimmed by 1 base and J by 2 bases, 3 bases remained unmatched. The length of the CDR3 is 16 residues. The CDR3, as DNA: TGTGCCAGCAGCTTAGGAGCGGGAGGCCCCTACAATGAGCAGTTCTTC. Encoded protein: CASSLGAGGPYNEQFF.

This sequence joins TRBV5-1 and TRBJ2-7; no firm D call. Trimming cost V 1 base and J 0 bases, with 17 bases left between them. Germline V gene lookup returns CDR1 SGHRS and CDR2 YFSETQ. This CDR3 has 17 amino acids. The DNA of the CDR3 is TGCGCCAGCAGCTTGTCCCTCTCCGGCGGACGCTCCTACGAGCAGTACTTC. Protein product: CASSLSLSGGRSYEQYF. Variable domain in full (rest from reference TRBV5-1 and TRBJ2-7): KAGVTQTPRYLIKTRGQQVTLSCSPISGHRSVSWYQQTPGQGLQFLFEYFSETQRNKGNFPGRFSGRQFSNSRSEMNVSTLELGDSALYLCASSLSLSGGRSYEQYFGPGTRLTVT.

This CDR3 is CASSSGQYPGELFF. In DNA, the CDR3 is TGCGCCAGCAGCTCGGGACAGTATCCCGGGGAGCTGTTTTTT. The chain uses TRBV5-1 and TRBJ2-2; 7 bases map to TRBD1. Trimming cost V 3 bases and J 6 bases; bases outside gene matches: 5. CDR1 SGHRS and CDR2 YFSETQ come from the germline V gene. The CDR3 is 14 residues long.

The gene calls are TRBV4-2 and TRBJ2-1; 11 bases fit TRBD2. With V trimmed by 0 bases and J by 7 bases, 5 bases remained unmatched. Germline V gives CDR1 LGHNA, CDR2 YNFKEQ. The length of the CDR3 is 16 residues. CDR3 sequence (DNA): TGTGCCAGCAGCCAAGAACTAGCGGGAGCTTATAATGAGCAGTTCTTC. Its translation: CASSQELAGAYNEQFF.